The 9 T cell receptor beta chains listed next were all sequenced from one sample in a study of human T cells and chemical hapten exposure. Stated time point: pre-sensitization, week 0. Treatment specified: therapeutic diphenylcyclopropenone sensitization with weekly scalp DPC. Via MiXCR, TCRdb re-called the RACE reads, giving one row per CDR3 protein. This table holds around 180,000 distinct CDR3 sequences, around 30% found once. Sequences were derived from whole blood, sampled in connection with sensitization to the hapten diphenylcyclopropenone (DPC). These receptors were taken from a young woman with alopecia areata. Some clones in this sample may be carry-over from other donors' samples.

The chain combines TRBV29-1 with TRBJ2-3; no clear D. The V end lost 7 bases, the J end lost 6 bases, and 20 bases lay between the germline ends. This CDR3 has 14 residues. Germline V gene lookup returns CDR1 SQVTM and CDR2 ANQGSEA. CDR3 amino acids: CSGTNSGVSDTQYF. DNA for the CDR3: TGCAGCGGCACTAATTCTGGGGTTTCGGATACGCAGTATTTT.

This clonotype showed up just a few times. The CDR3 loop reads CASSSPGQGAFTQYF. For the CDR3, the DNA is TGTGCCAGCAGTTCCCCGGGACAGGGGGCGTTTACGCAGTATTTT. The chain is built from TRBV28 and TRBJ2-3; 12 positions agree with TRBD1. Germline V lookup: CDR1 MDHEN, CDR2 SYDVKM. The CDR3 has 15 amino acids. Germline trimming cut 4 bases from V and 8 bases from J; bases unmatched to any gene: 7. The variable domain in full, completed from reference TRBV28 and TRBJ2-3, reads DVKVTQSSRYLVKRTGEKVFLECVQDMDHENMFWYRQDPGLGLRLIYFSYDVKMKEKGDIPEGYSVSREKKERFSLILESASTNQTSMYLCASSSPGQGAFTQYFGPGTRLTVL.

The rearrangement uses TRBV20-1 and TRBJ2-3; no reliable D call. The germline V and J ends were trimmed by 0 bases and 5 bases, with 15 bases remaining between them. This CDR3 has 15 residues. CDR1 is DFQATT, CDR2 SNEGSKA, per germline (reference sequence). The CDR3 DNA is TGCAGTGCTAGAGATCTTTCCCAGGCCGTAGATACGCAGTATTTT. This encodes CSARDLSQAVDTQYF.

The chain combines TRBV27 with TRBJ1-1; 10 bases align to TRBD1. Unmatched junction bases numbered 7, after V lost 4 bases and J lost 11 bases. The CDR3 length is 13 residues. CDR1 MNHEY and CDR2 SMNVEV come from the germline V gene (reference sequence). DNA for the CDR3: TGTGCCAGCAGTTGGGCCGGGACAGGGGTCGCTTTCTTT. Its translation: CASSWAGTGVAFF.

V usage is TRBV5-1 and J usage is TRBJ1-1; D not resolved. CDR1 SGHRS and CDR2 YFSETQ come from the germline V gene. V lost 0 bases and J lost 11, with 11 bases in between. The CDR3 covers 12 residues. The CDR3 is CASSLDGLRAFF. DNA of the CDR3: TGCGCCAGCAGCTTGGACGGGTTACGTGCTTTCTTT.

The chain combines TRBV2 with TRBJ1-2; the D is unclear. The germline V gene encodes CDR1 SNHLY and CDR2 FYNNEI. With 2 bases removed from V and 2 bases from J, the gap between germline ends came to 12 bases. This CDR3 comprises 15 residues. Here the CDR3 DNA reads TGTGCCAGCAGTGAACTCCGCGGGCTAAACTATGGCTACACCTTC. Its translation: CASSELRGLNYGYTF.

This clonotype was counted only a few times. This chain uses TRBV6-2 or TRBV6-3 with TRBJ2-7; D may be TRBD1 or TRBD2 (5 bases each). V was pared by 2 bases and J by 0 bases, with 17 bases between. Germline V CDR1 and CDR2: MNHEY, SVGEGT. This CDR3 is 17 amino acids long. CDR3 region: CASSYGPTGQSSYEQYF. The CDR3 nucleotides are TGTGCCAGCAGTTACGGCCCCACGGGGCAGTCCTCCTACGAGCAGTACTTC.

V gene TRBV5-1 combines with J gene TRBJ2-3; 10 bases line up with TRBD1. Germline V CDR1 and CDR2: SGHRS, YFSETQ. The V gene end was trimmed by 0 bases and the J gene end by 7 bases; junction bases not matched to a gene: 5. The CDR3 is made up of 15 amino acids. In nucleotides, the CDR3 is TGCGCCAGCAGCTTGGAAGGGACAGGGGACAATACGCAGTATTTT. Protein sequence: CASSLEGTGDNTQYF.

This clonotype was detected only a few times. The J gene is TRBJ2-7, the V gene TRBV6-1; no clear D. V was pared by 1 base and J by 2 bases, with 9 bases between. The germline CDR1 and CDR2 sequences are MNHNS and SASEGT. This CDR3 region has 14 residues. The CDR3 sequence: CASSEEGPTYEQYF. Here the CDR3 DNA reads TGTGCCAGCAGTGAAGAAGGGCCTACCTACGAGCAGTACTTC.